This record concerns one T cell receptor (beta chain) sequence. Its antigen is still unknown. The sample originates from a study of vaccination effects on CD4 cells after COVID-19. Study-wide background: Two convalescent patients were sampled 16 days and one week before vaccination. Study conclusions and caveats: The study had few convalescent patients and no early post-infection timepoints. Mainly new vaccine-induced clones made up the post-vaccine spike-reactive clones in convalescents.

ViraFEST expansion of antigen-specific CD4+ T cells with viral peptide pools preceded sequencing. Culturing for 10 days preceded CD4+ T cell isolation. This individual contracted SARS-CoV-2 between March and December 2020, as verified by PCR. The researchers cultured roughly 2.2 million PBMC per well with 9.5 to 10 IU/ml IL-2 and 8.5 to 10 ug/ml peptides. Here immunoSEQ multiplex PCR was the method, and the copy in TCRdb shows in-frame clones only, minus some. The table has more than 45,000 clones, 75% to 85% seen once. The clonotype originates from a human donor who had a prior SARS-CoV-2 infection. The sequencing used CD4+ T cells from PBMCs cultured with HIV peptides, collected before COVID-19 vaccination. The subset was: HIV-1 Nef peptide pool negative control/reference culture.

CDR3 sequence reads: CASSYSGHYGYTF. The CDR3 DNA sequence: TGTGCCAGCAGTTACTCGGGCCACTATGGCTACACCTTC. The chain has TRBV6-5 and TRBJ1-2; D ambiguous. Trimming stripped 0 bases from V and 3 bases from J, with 5 bases between. Germline V gene data show CDR1 as MNHEY and CDR2 as SVGAGI. This CDR3 contains 13 residues.